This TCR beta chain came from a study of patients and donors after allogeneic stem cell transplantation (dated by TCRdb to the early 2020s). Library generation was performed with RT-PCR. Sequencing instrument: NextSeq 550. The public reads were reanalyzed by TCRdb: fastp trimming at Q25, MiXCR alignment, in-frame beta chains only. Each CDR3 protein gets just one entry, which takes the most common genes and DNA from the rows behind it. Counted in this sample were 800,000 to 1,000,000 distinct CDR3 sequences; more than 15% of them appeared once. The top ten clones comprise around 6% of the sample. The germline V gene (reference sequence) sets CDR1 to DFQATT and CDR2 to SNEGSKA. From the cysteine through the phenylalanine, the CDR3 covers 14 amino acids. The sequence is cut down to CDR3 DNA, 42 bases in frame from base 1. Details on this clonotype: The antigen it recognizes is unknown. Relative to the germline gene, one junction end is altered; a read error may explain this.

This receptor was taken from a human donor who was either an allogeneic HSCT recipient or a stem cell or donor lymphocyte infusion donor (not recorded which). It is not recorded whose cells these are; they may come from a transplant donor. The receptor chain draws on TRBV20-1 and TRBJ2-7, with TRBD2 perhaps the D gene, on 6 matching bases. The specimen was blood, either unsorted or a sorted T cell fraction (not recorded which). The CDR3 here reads CSAREVGGAYEQHF. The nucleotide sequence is TGCAGTGCTAGAGAAGTGGGAGGAGCCTACGAGCAGCACTTC.